The 16 T cell receptor beta chains below all came from one sample that was sequenced in a study of T cell changes during pregnancy in multiple sclerosis (dated by TCRdb to the late 2010s). The library was built by means of the immunoSEQ multiplex PCR assay. The table comes from immuneACCESS by way of TCRdb, which keeps in-frame sequences with V and J called. Part of the clones is missing from these tables; in studies checked, under half for an unresolved V gene and the rest for unknown reasons. This sample lists around 80,000 clones; nearly 95% were detected once. The ten most abundant clones make up around 0.97% of the sample. Material: peripheral blood, obtained in the second trimester of pregnancy. All receptors derive from a female donor in good health, enrolled as a control in a pregnancy study.

The genes are TRBV9 and TRBJ2-1, with a possible D match to TRBD1 (6 bases). CDR1 is SGDLS, CDR2 YYNGEE, per germline. V lost 4 bases and J 5 bases, leaving 16 bases between the germline ends. This CDR3 spans 15 amino acids. The CDR3 bases are TGTGCCAGCAGCCTCCGTCTACAGGGAAACAATGAGCAGTTCTTC. Protein sequence: CASSLRLQGNNEQFF.

The V gene is TRBV12-5, the J gene TRBJ1-2, with a weak D call TRBD1 (5 bases). The CDR3 has 14 amino acids. Trimming removed 3 bases from V and 7 bases from J, with 15 bases in between. Germline CDR1 and CDR2: LGHNT and FRNRAP. The CDR3, as DNA: TGTGCTAGTGGTTTTCAAGGGGCGGGGATTGGCTACACCTTC. Its protein product is CASGFQGAGIGYTF.

The chain has TRBV27 and TRBJ1-2, with 7 positions matching TRBD1. The CDR3 runs 14 residues. From germline, CDR1 is MNHEY and CDR2 SMNVEV (reference sequence). The ends lost 9 bases at V and 7 bases at J; junction bases unmatched: 14. This chain's CDR3 is CASWEPGQFFGYTF. The CDR3, as DNA: TGTGCCAGTTGGGAGCCGGGACAGTTTTTTGGCTACACCTTC.

The chain carries TRBV10-3 and TRBJ2-1, with D possibly matching TRBD2 (5 bases). Trimming left V 11 bases short and J 0 bases short, with 14 bases between. This CDR3 has 14 amino acids. CDR1 is ENHRY, CDR2 SYGVKD, per germline. Here the CDR3 reads CALSDSLSYNEQFF. As DNA, the CDR3 is TGTGCCCTCTCGGACTCGCTCTCCTACAATGAGCAGTTCTTC.

In DNA form, the CDR3 reads TGTGCCAGCAGTAACGGACAGATGTCCTACGAGCAGTACTTC. Amino acid sequence: CASSNGQMSYEQYF. The chain couples TRBV28 to TRBJ2-7, with D possibly TRBD1 on 6 matching bases. The CDR3 has 14 residues. The V end lost 5 bases, the J end lost 1 base, and 12 bases lay between the germline ends. Germline-derived CDR1 and CDR2 are MDHEN and SYDVKM.

The chain links TRBV2 to TRBJ2-1; TRBD1 might be the D (5 bases). Germline CDR1 reads SNHLY; CDR2 reads FYNNEI. The CDR3 length is 11 residues. Deletions cut 7 bases from V and 8 bases from J, with 9 bases between. This CDR3 reads CASKGFDEQFF. Here the CDR3 DNA reads TGTGCCAGCAAGGGGTTCGATGAGCAGTTCTTC.

The V gene is TRBV27, the J gene TRBJ2-7; 7 bases are shared with TRBD1. Germline-derived CDR1 and CDR2 are MNHEY and SMNVEV (reference sequence). V shed 6 bases and J 5 bases; nucleotides not matched to a gene: 16. The length of the CDR3 is 16 residues. The CDR3: CASRSIDRAAGDEQYF. The CDR3 DNA sequence: TGTGCCAGCAGAAGTATTGACAGGGCCGCCGGAGACGAGCAGTACTTC.

This clone was seen a single time. The chain has TRBV7-7 and TRBJ2-1, with TRBD1 as a possible D gene (6 bases). The CDR3 extends over 14 amino acids. Germline V gene sequence: CDR1 SSHAT, CDR2 FNYEAQ (reference sequence). The V and J ends lost 1 base and 6 bases respectively, with 10 bases between them. The CDR3 coding sequence is TGTGCCAGCAGCTTAGGAATGGGGGCCAATGAGCAGTTCTTC. Its protein is CASSLGMGANEQFF.

V gene TRBV25-1 combines with J gene TRBJ2-1; maybe TRBD2 (6 bases). In germline, CDR1 is MGHDK, CDR2 SYGVNS. The CDR3 has 18 amino acids. Trimming left V 2 bases short and J 4 bases short, with 21 bases between. CDR3 region: CASSEKVGGSGIYNEQFF. In DNA form, the CDR3 reads TGTGCCAGCAGTGAAAAGGTTGGCGGTAGCGGAATTTACAATGAGCAGTTCTTC.

This rearrangement joins TRBV2 to TRBJ2-7, with D perhaps TRBD1 (6 bases). CDR3 length equals 16 residues. V shed 3 bases and J shed 2 bases, with 17 bases lying between them. Germline V gene data show CDR1 as SNHLY and CDR2 as FYNNEI. DNA for the CDR3: TGTGCCAGCAGTGAGGGGGCTTGGCGCCGTACCTACGAGCAGTACTTC. It translates to CASSEGAWRRTYEQYF.

V gene TRBV27 combines with J gene TRBJ2-1, with a weak D call TRBD2 (6 bases). This CDR3 has 13 residues. V dropped 5 bases and J dropped 7 bases, with 12 bases sitting between them. Germline CDR1 MNHEY, CDR2 SMNVEV (reference sequence). CDR3 in amino acids: CASSVGGNNEQFF. In DNA, the CDR3 is TGTGCCAGCAGTGTCGGAGGGAATAATGAGCAGTTCTTC.

V is TRBV25-1 and J is TRBJ2-1, with D uncertain. Trimming took off 2 bases at V and 10 bases at J, with 9 bases between the two ends. This CDR3 has 12 residues. Germline V gives CDR1 MGHDK, CDR2 SYGVNS. CDR3 sequence (DNA): TGTGCCAGCAGTGAAGAGCCGTGGGAGCAGTTCTTC. This gives the protein CASSEEPWEQFF.

The J gene is TRBJ2-3, the V gene TRBV19; tentatively, D is TRBD1 (6 bases). Germline assignment: CDR1 LNHDA and CDR2 SQIVND (reference sequence). This CDR3 has 14 residues. V was clipped by 3 bases and J by 4 bases, with 11 bases between them. In DNA, the CDR3 is TGTGCCAGTAGTATGTGGACAGAGCCAGATACGCAGTATTTT. It yields the protein CASSMWTEPDTQYF.

V usage is TRBV21-1 and J usage is TRBJ1-1; TRBD1 is taken as the D call from the table, unchecked against the DNA. TRBV21-1 is listed as a pseudogene. The CDR3 length is 13 residues. The CDR3 is CACLDGTGGQAFF. CDR3 nucleotide sequence: TGTGCCTGCCTAGATGGGACAGGGGGTCAAGCTTTCTTT.

This rearrangement joins TRBV4-1 to TRBJ2-5; 7 nucleotides line up with TRBD2. This CDR3 comprises 15 residues. The germline V gene has CDR1 MGHRA and CDR2 YSYEKL. The J segment lost 5 bases and the V segment lost 1 base, leaving 7 bases of the junction unmatched. CDR3 sequence: CASSQGLAEGETQYF. The CDR3 coding sequence is TGCGCCAGCAGCCAAGGGCTAGCGGAGGGGGAGACCCAGTACTTC.

This chain connects TRBV4-2 to TRBJ2-1; tentative D call: TRBD2 (6 bases). The germline V gene encodes CDR1 LGHNA and CDR2 YNFKEQ. Trimming stripped 2 bases from V and 7 bases from J, with 21 bases between. This CDR3 has 17 amino acids. The CDR3 DNA sequence: TGTGCCAGCAGCCAAAGACTCCGAGACCCAGGGAGGAATGAGCAGTTCTTC. This translates into CASSQRLRDPGRNEQFF.